Only a few counts were recorded for the clone carrying this T cell receptor (beta chain). The sample originates from a study of blood T cell repertoires in COVID-19. Study at large: Samples taken during acute and convalescent COVID-19 were collected in the United States, Italy and Spain.

The method was immunoSEQ multiplex PCR; TCRdb's version includes in-frame clones alone and lacks a portion of them. The sample comprises roughly 200,000 clones, roughly 82% of which are singletons, and more than 4.5% rests with the top ten. From germline, CDR1 is MNHEY and CDR2 SVGEGT. This CDR3 comprises 19 residues. V was pared by 0 bases and J by 3 bases, with 13 bases of the junction left unmatched. The chain joins TRBV6-2 or TRBV6-3 to TRBJ2-3; 9 bases agree with TRBD2. The clonotype comes from an older woman with acute COVID-19. Sequencing was performed on PBMCs or T cells enriched from blood (not recorded which). The CDR3 sequence is CASSYSGRGGRGPTDTQYF. The CDR3 DNA follows: TGTGCCAGCAGTTACTCAGGGCGGGGGGGCCGAGGACCGACAGATACGCAGTATTTT.